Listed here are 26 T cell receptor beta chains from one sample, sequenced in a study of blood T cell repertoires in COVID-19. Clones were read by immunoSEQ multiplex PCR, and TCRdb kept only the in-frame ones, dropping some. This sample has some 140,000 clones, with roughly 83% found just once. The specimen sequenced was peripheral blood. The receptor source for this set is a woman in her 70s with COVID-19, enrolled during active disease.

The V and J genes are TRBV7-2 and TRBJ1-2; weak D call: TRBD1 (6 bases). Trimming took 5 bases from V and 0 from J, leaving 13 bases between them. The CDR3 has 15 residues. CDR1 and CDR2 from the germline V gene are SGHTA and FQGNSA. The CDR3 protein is CASSITGLANYGYTF. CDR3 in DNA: TGTGCCAGCAGCATTACAGGGCTAGCTAACTATGGCTACACCTTC.

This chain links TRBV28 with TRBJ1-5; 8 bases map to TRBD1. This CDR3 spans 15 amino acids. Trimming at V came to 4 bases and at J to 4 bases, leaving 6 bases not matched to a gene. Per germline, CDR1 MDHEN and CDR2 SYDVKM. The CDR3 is CASSYRDRPNQPQHF. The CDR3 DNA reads TGTGCCAGCAGTTATCGGGACAGGCCAAATCAGCCCCAGCATTTT.

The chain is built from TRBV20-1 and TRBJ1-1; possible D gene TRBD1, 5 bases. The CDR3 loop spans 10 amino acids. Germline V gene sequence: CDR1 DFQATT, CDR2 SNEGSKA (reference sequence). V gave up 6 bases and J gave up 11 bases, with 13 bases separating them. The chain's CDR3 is CSARQGMAFF. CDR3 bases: TGCAGTGCCCGCCAGGGAATGGCTTTCTTT.

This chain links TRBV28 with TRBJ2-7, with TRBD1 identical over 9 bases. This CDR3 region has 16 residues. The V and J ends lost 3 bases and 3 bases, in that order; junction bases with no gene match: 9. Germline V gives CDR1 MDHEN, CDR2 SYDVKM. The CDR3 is CASSFSVGTGNYEQYF. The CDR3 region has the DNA TGTGCCAGCAGTTTTTCCGTCGGGACAGGGAACTACGAGCAGTACTTC.

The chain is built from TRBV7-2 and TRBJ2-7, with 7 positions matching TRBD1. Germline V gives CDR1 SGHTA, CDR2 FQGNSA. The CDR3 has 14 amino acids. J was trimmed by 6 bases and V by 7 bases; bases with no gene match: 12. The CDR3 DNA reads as TGTGCCAGCACCCCTTGGCAGGGGGACGGCGAGCAGTACTTC. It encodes CASTPWQGDGEQYF. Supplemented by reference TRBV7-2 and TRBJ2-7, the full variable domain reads GAGVSQSPSNKVTEKGKDVELRCDPISGHTALYWYRQSLGQGLEFLIYFQGNSAPDKSGLPSDRFSAERTGGSVSTLTIQRTQQEDSAVYLCASTPWQGDGEQYFGPGTRLTVT.

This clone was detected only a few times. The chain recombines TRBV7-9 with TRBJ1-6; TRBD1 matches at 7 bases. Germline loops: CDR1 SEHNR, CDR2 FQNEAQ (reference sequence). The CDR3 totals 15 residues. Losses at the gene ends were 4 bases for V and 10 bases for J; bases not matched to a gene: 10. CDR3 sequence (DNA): TGTGCCAGCAGCTCTCAGGGGGGCGCGGGATCACCCCTCCACTTT. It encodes CASSSQGGAGSPLHF.

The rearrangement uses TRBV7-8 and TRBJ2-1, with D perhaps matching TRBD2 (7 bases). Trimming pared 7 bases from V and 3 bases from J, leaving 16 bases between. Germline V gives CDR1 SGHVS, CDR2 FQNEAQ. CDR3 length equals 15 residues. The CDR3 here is CASTPGEGGYNEQFF. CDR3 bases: TGTGCCAGCACCCCAGGGGAGGGGGGCTACAATGAGCAGTTCTTC.

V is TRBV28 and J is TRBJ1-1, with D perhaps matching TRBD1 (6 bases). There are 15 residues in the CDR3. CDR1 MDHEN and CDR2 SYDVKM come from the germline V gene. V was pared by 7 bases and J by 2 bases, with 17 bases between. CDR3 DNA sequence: TGTGCCAGCAACCAAAATGGCAGGGGAAACACTGAAGCTTTCTTT. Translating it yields CASNQNGRGNTEAFF.

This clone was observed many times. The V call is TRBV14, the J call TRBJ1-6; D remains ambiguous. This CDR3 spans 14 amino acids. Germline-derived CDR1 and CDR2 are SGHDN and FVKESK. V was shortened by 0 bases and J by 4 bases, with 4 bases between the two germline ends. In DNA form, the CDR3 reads TGTGCCAGCAGCCAAGAGTTATATAATTCACCCCTCCACTTT. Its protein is CASSQELYNSPLHF.

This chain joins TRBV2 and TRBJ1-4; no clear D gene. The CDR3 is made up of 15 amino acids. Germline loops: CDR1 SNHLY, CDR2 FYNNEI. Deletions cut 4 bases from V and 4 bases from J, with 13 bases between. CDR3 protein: CASSGPGIGNEKLFF. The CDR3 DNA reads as TGTGCCAGCAGTGGCCCGGGGATCGGTAATGAAAAACTGTTTTTT.

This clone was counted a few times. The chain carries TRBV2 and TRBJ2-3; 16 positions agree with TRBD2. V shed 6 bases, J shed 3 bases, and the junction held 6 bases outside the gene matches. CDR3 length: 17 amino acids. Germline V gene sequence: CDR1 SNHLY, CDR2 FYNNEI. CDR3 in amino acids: CASRGTSGGAWTDTQYF. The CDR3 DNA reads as TGTGCCAGCAGAGGGACTAGCGGGGGGGCCTGGACAGATACGCAGTATTTT.

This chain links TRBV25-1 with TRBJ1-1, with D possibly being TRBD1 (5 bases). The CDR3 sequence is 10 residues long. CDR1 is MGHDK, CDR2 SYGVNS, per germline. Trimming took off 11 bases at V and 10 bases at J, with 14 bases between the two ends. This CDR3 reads CAEGRRGAFF. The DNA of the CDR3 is TGTGCCGAGGGCCGGAGGGGAGCTTTCTTT.

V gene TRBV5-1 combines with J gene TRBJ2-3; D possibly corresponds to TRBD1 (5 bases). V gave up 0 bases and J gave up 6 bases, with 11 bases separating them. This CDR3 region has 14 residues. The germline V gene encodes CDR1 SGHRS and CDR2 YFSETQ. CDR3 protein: CASSLARDADTQYF. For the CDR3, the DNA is TGCGCCAGCAGCTTGGCCAGGGATGCGGATACGCAGTATTTT.

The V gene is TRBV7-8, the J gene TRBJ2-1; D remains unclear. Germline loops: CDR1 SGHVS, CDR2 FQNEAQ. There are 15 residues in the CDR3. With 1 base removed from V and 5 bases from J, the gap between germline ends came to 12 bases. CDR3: CASSLGSLPNNEQFF. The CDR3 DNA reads TGTGCCAGCAGCTTAGGGAGCCTACCCAACAATGAGCAGTTCTTC. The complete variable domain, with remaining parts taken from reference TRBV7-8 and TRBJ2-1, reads GAGVSQSPRYKVAKRGQDVALRCDPISGHVSLFWYQQALGQGPEFLTYFQNEAQLDKSGLPSDRFFAERPEGSVSTLKIQRTQQEDSAVYLCASSLGSLPNNEQFFGPGTRLTVL.

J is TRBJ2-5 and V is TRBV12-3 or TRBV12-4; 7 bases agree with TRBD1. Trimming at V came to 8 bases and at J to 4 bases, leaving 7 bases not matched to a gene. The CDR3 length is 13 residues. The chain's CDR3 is CASAQNRGETQYF. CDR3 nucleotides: TGTGCCAGCGCTCAAAACAGGGGAGAGACCCAGTACTTC.

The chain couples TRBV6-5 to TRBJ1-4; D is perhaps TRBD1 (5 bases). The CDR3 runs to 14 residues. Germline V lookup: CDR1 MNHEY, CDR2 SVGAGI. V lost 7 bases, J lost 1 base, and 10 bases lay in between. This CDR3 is CASNLGGTNEKLFF. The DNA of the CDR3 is TGTGCCAGCAACCTGGGGGGAACTAATGAAAAACTGTTTTTT.

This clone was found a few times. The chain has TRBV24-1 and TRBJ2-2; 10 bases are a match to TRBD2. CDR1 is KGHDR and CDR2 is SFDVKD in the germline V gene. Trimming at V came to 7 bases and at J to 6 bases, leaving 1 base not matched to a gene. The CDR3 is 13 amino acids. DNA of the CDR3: TGTGCCACCAGAGGACTAGCGGCCGGGGAGCTGTTTTTT. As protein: CATRGLAAGELFF.

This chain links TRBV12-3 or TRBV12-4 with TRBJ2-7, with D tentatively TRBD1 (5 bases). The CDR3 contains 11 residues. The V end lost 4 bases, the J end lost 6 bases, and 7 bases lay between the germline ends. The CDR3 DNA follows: TGTGCCAGCAGTTCAGGGCCCGAGCAGTACTTC. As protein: CASSSGPEQYF.

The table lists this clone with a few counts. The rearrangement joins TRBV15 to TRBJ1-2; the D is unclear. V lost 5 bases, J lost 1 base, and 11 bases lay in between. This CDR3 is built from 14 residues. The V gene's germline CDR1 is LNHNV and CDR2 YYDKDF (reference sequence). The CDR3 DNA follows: TGTGCCACCAGCCCCGGAGGGCTTAACTATGGCTACACCTTC. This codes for CATSPGGLNYGYTF.

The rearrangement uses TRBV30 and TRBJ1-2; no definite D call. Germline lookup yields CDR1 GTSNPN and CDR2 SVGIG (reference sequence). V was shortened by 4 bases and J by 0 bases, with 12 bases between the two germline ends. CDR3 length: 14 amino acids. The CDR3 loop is CAWNRVATNYGYTF. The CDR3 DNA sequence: TGTGCCTGGAACCGGGTAGCCACTAACTATGGCTACACCTTC.

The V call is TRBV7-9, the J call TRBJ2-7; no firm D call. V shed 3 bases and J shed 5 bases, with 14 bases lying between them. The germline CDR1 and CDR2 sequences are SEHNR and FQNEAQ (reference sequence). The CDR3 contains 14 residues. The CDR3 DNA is TGTGCCAGCAGCTTGTCTTCCTACTACCACGAGCAGTACTTC. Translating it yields CASSLSSYYHEQYF.

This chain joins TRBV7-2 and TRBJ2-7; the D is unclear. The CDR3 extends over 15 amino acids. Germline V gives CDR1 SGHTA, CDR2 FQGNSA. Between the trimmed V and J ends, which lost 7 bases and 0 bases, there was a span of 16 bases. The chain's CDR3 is CASTLNSLSSYEQYF. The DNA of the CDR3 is TGTGCCAGCACCCTAAACAGCTTAAGCTCCTACGAGCAGTACTTC.

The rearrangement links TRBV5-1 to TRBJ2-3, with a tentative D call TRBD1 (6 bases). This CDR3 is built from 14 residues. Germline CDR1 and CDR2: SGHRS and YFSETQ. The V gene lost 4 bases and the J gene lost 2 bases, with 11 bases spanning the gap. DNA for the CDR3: TGCGCCAGCAGCGCTGGACAGTCCACAGATACGCAGTATTTT. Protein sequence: CASSAGQSTDTQYF.

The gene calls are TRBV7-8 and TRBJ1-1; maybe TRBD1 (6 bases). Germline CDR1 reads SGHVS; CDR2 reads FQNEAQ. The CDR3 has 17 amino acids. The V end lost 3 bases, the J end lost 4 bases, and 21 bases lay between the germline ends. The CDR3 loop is CASSLDQAQGMGTEAFF. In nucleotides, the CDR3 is TGTGCCAGCAGCTTGGACCAAGCACAGGGAATGGGCACTGAAGCTTTCTTT. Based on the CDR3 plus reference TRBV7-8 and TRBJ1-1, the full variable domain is GAGVSQSPRYKVAKRGQDVALRCDPISGHVSLFWYQQALGQGPEFLTYFQNEAQLDKSGLPSDRFFAERPEGSVSTLKIQRTQQEDSAVYLCASSLDQAQGMGTEAFFGQGTRLTVV.

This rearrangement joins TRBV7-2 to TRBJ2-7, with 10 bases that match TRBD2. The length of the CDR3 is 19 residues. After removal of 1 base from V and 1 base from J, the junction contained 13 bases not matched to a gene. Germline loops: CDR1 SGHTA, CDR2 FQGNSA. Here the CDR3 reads CASSLVPGGKRGGSYEQYF. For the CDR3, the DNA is TGTGCCAGCAGCTTAGTCCCGGGAGGCAAGCGGGGGGGATCCTACGAGCAGTACTTC.

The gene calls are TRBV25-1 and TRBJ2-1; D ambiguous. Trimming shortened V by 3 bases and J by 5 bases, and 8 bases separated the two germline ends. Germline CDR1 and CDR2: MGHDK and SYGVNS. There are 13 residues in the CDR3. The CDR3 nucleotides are TGTGCCAGCAGTGACCCCCCTCACAATGAGCAGTTCTTC. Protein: CASSDPPHNEQFF.